The 8 T cell receptor beta chains in this list originate from one sample, sequenced in a study of human T cells and chemical hapten exposure. Described time point: patch test 3, about 24 weeks after DPC sensitization. Documented treatment: therapeutic diphenylcyclopropenone sensitization with weekly scalp DPC. TCRdb ran MiXCR on the RACE reads and lists one entry per CDR3 protein. Of about 190,000 distinct CDR3 sequences listed, about 25% were seen once; the top ten hold roughly 2.3%. Material: whole blood, obtained in connection with sensitization to the hapten diphenylcyclopropenone (DPC). The receptors come from a woman in her thirties or forties with alopecia areata. Some clones in this sample may be carry-over from other donors' samples.

The CDR3 loop is CASGENTGELFF. CDR3 bases: TGTGCCTCCGGGGAGAACACCGGGGAGCTGTTTTTT. The chain carries TRBV7-3 and TRBJ2-2; the D gene is possibly TRBD2 (5 bases). CDR3 size: 12 residues. Trimming took 11 bases from V and 1 from J, leaving 8 bases between them. Germline V gene data show CDR1 as SGHTA and CDR2 as FQGTGA.

This clonotype appeared a single time. CDR3 protein: CASSLAGTGKETQYF. CDR3 DNA sequence: TGCGCCAGCAGCTTGGCCGGGACAGGGAAAGAGACCCAGTACTTC. The chain joins TRBV5-1 to TRBJ2-5; 9 nucleotides agree with TRBD1. CDR1 is SGHRS and CDR2 is YFSETQ in the germline V gene. The J segment lost 3 bases and the V segment lost 0 bases, leaving 3 bases of the junction unmatched. This CDR3 spans 15 amino acids.

The genes are TRBV6-5 and TRBJ1-2; 9 bases line up with TRBD1. Per germline, CDR1 MNHEY and CDR2 SVGAGI. V gave up 0 bases and J gave up 8 bases; unmatched junction bases: 7. The CDR3 totals 15 residues. CDR3 DNA: TGTGCCAGCAGTTACTCGGGACAGGGATCGGGCGGCTACACCTTC. Protein sequence: CASSYSGQGSGGYTF.

This chain joins TRBV29-1 and TRBJ2-7; the D gene is possibly TRBD1 (6 bases). The germline V gene has CDR1 SQVTM and CDR2 ANQGSEA. Trimming stripped 4 bases from V and 3 bases from J, with 7 bases between. CDR3 size: 11 residues. This CDR3 reads CSVGTDYEQYF. As DNA, the CDR3 is TGCAGCGTTGGGACAGACTACGAGCAGTACTTC.

This clonotype was observed a handful of times. The rearrangement joins TRBV20-1 to TRBJ2-7; D may match TRBD1 or TRBD2 (5 bases each). Germline CDR1 DFQATT, CDR2 SNEGSKA (reference sequence). This CDR3 has 13 amino acids. Trimming removed 5 bases from V and 3 bases from J, with 14 bases in between. CDR3: CSARRDRNYEQYF. The CDR3 bases are TGCAGTGCTCGTCGGGACCGAAACTACGAGCAGTACTTC.

This clonotype was recorded a few times. The chain has TRBV7-3 and TRBJ2-3; possible D gene TRBD2, 6 bases. Trimming took 0 bases from V and 1 from J, leaving 17 bases between them. The germline V gene encodes CDR1 SGHTA and CDR2 FQGTGA. The CDR3 consists of 18 residues. Here the CDR3 DNA reads TGTGCCAGCAGCTTAACGGGCCCCGGGGGTATTGGCACAGATACGCAGTATTTT. This codes for CASSLTGPGGIGTDTQYF. The whole variable domain, filled in from reference TRBV7-3 and TRBJ2-3, reads GAGVSQTPSNKVTEKGKYVELRCDPISGHTALYWYRQSLGQGPEFLIYFQGTGAADDSGLPNDRFFAVRPEGSVSTLKIQRTERGDSAVYLCASSLTGPGGIGTDTQYFGPGTRLTVL.

The rearrangement uses TRBV20-1 and TRBJ2-6; 9 nucleotides agree with TRBD2. Germline V CDR1 and CDR2: DFQATT, SNEGSKA (reference sequence). With 3 bases clipped from V and 2 bases from J, the junction kept 5 bases outside the gene matches. The CDR3 is made up of 16 amino acids. CDR3 amino acids: CSARGSGSAGANVLTF. CDR3 DNA sequence: TGCAGTGCTAGGGGTAGCGGGAGCGCTGGGGCCAACGTCCTGACTTTC.

This clonotype was observed once. The chain links TRBV27 to TRBJ2-7, with D perhaps given as TRBD1 or TRBD2 (5 bases each). The V gene lost 6 bases and the J gene lost 3 bases, with 12 bases spanning the gap. The germline CDR1 and CDR2 sequences are MNHEY and SMNVEV (reference sequence). The length of the CDR3 is 13 residues. The CDR3 region is CASSQRGFYEQYF. CDR3 sequence (DNA): TGTGCCAGCAGCCAGAGGGGTTTCTACGAGCAGTACTTC.